This paragraph covers one T cell receptor (beta chain) sequence. Its antigen is still unknown. TCRdb re-called the reads through MiXCR, storing one row per CDR3 protein. The table has 560,000 or so distinct CDR3 sequences, about 17% seen once. This CDR3 has 11 amino acids. Germline V gives CDR1 SQVTM, CDR2 ANQGSEA. V shed 4 bases and J shed 0 bases, with 3 bases lying between them. These data originate in a study of T cell repertoires in cytomegalovirus infection. About the study: Both CMV infection and a matching HLA type were indicated by public TCR beta signatures.

The study's findings and limits: Of the TCR beta families, the public ones yielded a cumulative frequency that identified carriers of CMV plus the relevant HLA. CMV-specific TCR beta clonotypes restricted by HLA-C dominated the ex vivo response.

The sequence was obtained from a human donor in good health (CMV status not recorded). Some clones in this sample may be carry-over from other donors' samples. The chain combines TRBV29-1 with TRBJ1-1; D remains unclear. Sequencing input: CD8+ T cells from PBMCs. CDR3 in amino acids: CSVGMNTEAFF. CDR3 nucleotides: TGCAGCGTTGGGATGAACACTGAAGCTTTCTTT.